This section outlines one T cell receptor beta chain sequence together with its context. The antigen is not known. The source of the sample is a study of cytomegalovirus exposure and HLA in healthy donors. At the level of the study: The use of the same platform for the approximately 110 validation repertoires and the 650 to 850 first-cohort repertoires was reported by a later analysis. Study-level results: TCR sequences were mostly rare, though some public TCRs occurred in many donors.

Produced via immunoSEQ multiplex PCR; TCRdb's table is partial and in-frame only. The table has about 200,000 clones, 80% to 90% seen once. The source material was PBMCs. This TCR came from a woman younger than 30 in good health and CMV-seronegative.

Here the CDR3 reads CASSVELRAGNTIYF. The CDR3 nucleotides are TGTGCCAGCAGCGTAGAGTTGCGGGCTGGAAACACCATATATTTT. The genes are TRBV9 and TRBJ1-3, with unresolved D. Germline assignment: CDR1 SGDLS and CDR2 YYNGEE. Trimming shortened V by 0 bases and J by 2 bases, and 9 bases separated the two germline ends. CDR3 length equals 15 residues.